These 16 T cell receptor beta chains came from one sample sequenced in a study of radiotherapy plus CTLA-4 blockade in lung cancer. Sequencing used immunoSEQ multiplex PCR; TCRdb keeps in-frame clones, though not all of them. There are around 40,000 clones in the sample; around 75% occur only once, and roughly 10% lies in the top ten. Sequenced here: peripheral blood, sampled from a patient treated with radiotherapy plus ipilimumab. The receptors come from a human donor with non-small cell lung cancer who had stable disease on radiotherapy plus ipilimumab.

The rearrangement links TRBV7-2 to TRBJ1-2; D is unresolved. The V gene's germline CDR1 is SGHTA and CDR2 FQGNSA. The CDR3 is made up of 14 amino acids. The V end lost 0 bases, the J end lost 6 bases, and 11 bases lay between the germline ends. The CDR3 protein is CASSLARVSNGYTF. DNA of the CDR3: TGTGCCAGCAGCTTAGCGAGGGTTTCTAATGGCTACACCTTC.

The chain employs TRBV5-1 and TRBJ2-3, with 8 positions matching TRBD2. The length of the CDR3 is 15 residues. Germline V gene data show CDR1 as SGHRS and CDR2 as YFSETQ. V trimming: 2 bases; J trimming: 4 bases; junction bases outside the gene matches: 6. In nucleotides, the CDR3 is TGCGCCAGCAGCTTCCCAGCGGGGGACGCAGATACGCAGTATTTT. Its translation: CASSFPAGDADTQYF.

V gene TRBV6-1 combines with J gene TRBJ1-1; a weak D match, TRBD1 (6 bases). V was cut by 3 bases and J by 1 base, with 24 bases left in between. This CDR3 is 19 amino acids long. Germline CDR1 is MNHNS and CDR2 is SASEGT. The CDR3 here is CASSDGVRGRGTRNTEAFF. The CDR3 nucleotides are TGTGCCAGCAGTGATGGGGTCAGGGGAAGGGGAACTCGGAACACTGAAGCTTTCTTT.

This clone was recorded only once. This chain's CDR3 is CASSFPGNEQFF. DNA of the CDR3: TGCGCCAGCAGCTTCCCGGGCAATGAGCAGTTCTTC. The rearrangement joins TRBV5-1 to TRBJ2-1; D is undetermined. Per the germline V gene, CDR1 is SGHRS and CDR2 is YFSETQ. V lost 2 bases and J 6 bases, leaving 6 bases between the germline ends. This CDR3 region has 12 residues.

This clone was counted between two and nine times. The V call is TRBV19, the J call TRBJ2-7; 8 bases align to TRBD1. Germline CDR1 LNHDA, CDR2 SQIVND (reference sequence). The CDR3 is made up of 14 amino acids. Trimming cost V 4 bases and J 0 bases; bases outside gene matches: 2. CDR3 protein: CASSKTGDSYEQYF. CDR3 coding DNA: TGTGCCAGTAGTAAGACAGGGGACTCCTACGAGCAGTACTTC.

This chain links TRBV5-1 with TRBJ2-1, with TRBD1 identical over 7 bases. The CDR3 length is 14 residues. CDR1 SGHRS and CDR2 YFSETQ come from the germline V gene. V shed 0 bases and J 10 bases; nucleotides not matched to a gene: 7. CDR3 sequence: CASSLGYRGQEQFF. As DNA, the CDR3 is TGCGCCAGCAGCTTGGGATACAGGGGCCAGGAGCAGTTCTTC.

The chain carries TRBV27 and TRBJ1-1, with 10 bases lining up with TRBD1. Germline V gene lookup returns CDR1 MNHEY and CDR2 SMNVEV (reference sequence). The CDR3 length is 15 residues. The junction had 6 bases not matched to a gene; V was cut back by 5 bases and J by 3 bases. The CDR3 here is CASSLTGTGDTEAFF. The DNA of the CDR3 is TGTGCCAGCAGTCTCACCGGGACAGGGGACACTGAAGCTTTCTTT.

This chain connects TRBV11-3 to TRBJ2-1; 11 positions agree with TRBD2. This CDR3 contains 18 residues. Germline CDR1 and CDR2: SGHNT and YENEEA. The J segment lost 8 bases and the V segment lost 2 bases, leaving 14 bases of the junction unmatched. CDR3 DNA sequence: TGTGCCAGCAGCTTAAGGCTAGCGGGGGGTCTGGGGGTCGATGAGCAGTTCTTC. It is translated as CASSLRLAGGLGVDEQFF. The whole variable domain, filled in from reference TRBV11-3 and TRBJ2-1, reads EAGVVQSPRYKIIEKKQPVAFWCNPISGHNTLYWYLQNLGQGPELLIRYENEEAVDDSQLPKDRFSAERLKGVDSTLKIQPAELGDSAVYLCASSLRLAGGLGVDEQFFGPGTRLTVL.

The chain joins TRBV2 to TRBJ1-1; D is uncertain. The CDR3 contains 14 residues. From germline, CDR1 is SNHLY and CDR2 FYNNEI. V dropped 6 bases and J dropped 2 bases, with 13 bases sitting between them. CDR3 loop: CASSALASNTEAFF. CDR3 DNA: TGTGCCAGCAGCGCCCTCGCGAGCAACACTGAAGCTTTCTTT.

This chain links TRBV6-6 with TRBJ1-5; D is perhaps TRBD1 (5 bases). Germline loops: CDR1 MNHNY, CDR2 SVGAGI (reference sequence). The V end was cut by 3 bases, the J end by 2 bases, with 11 bases between. CDR3 length equals 15 residues. The CDR3 region has the DNA TGTGCCAGCAGTTATCTACAGGTTGGCAATCAGCCCCAGCATTTT. Its translation is CASSYLQVGNQPQHF.

This clone is a singleton in its sample. The chain is built from TRBV6-6 and TRBJ2-5; TRBD2 agrees at 8 bases. There are 15 residues in the CDR3. Germline CDR1 is MNHNY and CDR2 is SVGAGI (reference sequence). The junction had 12 bases not matched to a gene; V was cut back by 10 bases and J by 2 bases. CDR3 in amino acids: CATATGGAGQETQYF. The CDR3 coding sequence is TGTGCCACAGCGACCGGGGGGGCTGGACAAGAGACCCAGTACTTC.

This clone was seen only once. This chain joins TRBV5-1 and TRBJ1-1; TRBD1 might be the D (5 bases). Germline values: CDR1 SGHRS, CDR2 YFSETQ. V shed 1 base and J shed 4 bases, with 11 bases lying between them. This CDR3 comprises 14 residues. The CDR3 nucleotides are TGCGCCAGCAGCTTGTTAGTGGGGGGCACTGAAGCTTTCTTT. Translation: CASSLLVGGTEAFF. Based on the CDR3 plus reference TRBV5-1 and TRBJ1-1, the full variable domain is KAGVTQTPRYLIKTRGQQVTLSCSPISGHRSVSWYQQTPGQGLQFLFEYFSETQRNKGNFPGRFSGRQFSNSRSEMNVSTLELGDSALYLCASSLLVGGTEAFFGQGTRLTVV.

V usage is TRBV18 and J usage is TRBJ2-1, with 10 nucleotides matching TRBD1. Trimming removed 0 bases from V and 5 bases from J; junction bases left unmatched: 4. The CDR3 has 16 amino acids. Germline V CDR1 and CDR2: KGHSH, LQKENI. CDR3 sequence reads: CASSPPYGQGDNEQFF. CDR3 sequence (DNA): TGTGCCAGCTCACCACCCTACGGACAGGGGGACAATGAGCAGTTCTTC.

The chain links TRBV19 to TRBJ2-6; TRBD1 aligns across 8 bases. After removal of 6 bases from V and 0 bases from J, the junction contained 7 bases not matched to a gene. CDR1 is LNHDA and CDR2 is SQIVND in the germline V gene (reference sequence). The CDR3 extends over 17 amino acids. The CDR3 loop reads CASSGTGSSSGANVLTF. As DNA, the CDR3 is TGTGCCAGTAGCGGGACAGGTTCTTCCTCTGGGGCCAACGTCCTGACTTTC.

This rearrangement joins TRBV19 to TRBJ1-6, with D perhaps matching TRBD1 (5 bases). The germline V gene has CDR1 LNHDA and CDR2 SQIVND (reference sequence). Trimming removed 9 bases at V and 7 bases at J, with 13 bases between. The CDR3 consists of 13 residues. CDR3 protein: CASVARENSPLHF. Here the CDR3 DNA reads TGTGCCAGCGTCGCCAGGGAAAATTCACCCCTCCACTTT.

In this sample, this clone turned up many times. This chain links TRBV5-4 with TRBJ1-1; 7 bases map to TRBD1. This CDR3 comprises 13 residues. Germline V CDR1 and CDR2: SGHNT, YYREEE (reference sequence). V lost 3 bases to trimming and J lost 11 bases; unmatched junction nucleotides: 10. The CDR3: CASSSTYRGRAFF. The CDR3 region has the DNA TGTGCCAGCAGCTCTACCTACAGGGGTAGGGCTTTCTTT.